Below, one T cell receptor beta chain is given with its context. This record comes from a study of blood T cell repertoires in COVID-19. As for the study in general: The samples span acute and convalescent COVID-19 from the United States, Italy and Spain. Nucleic acid was either cDNA or gDNA, and it came from T cells, B-cell-depleted T cells, or PBMCs.

The germline V gene has CDR1 KGHSH and CDR2 LQKENI. CDR3 length: 14 amino acids. V lost 5 bases, J lost 7 bases, and 4 bases stayed unmatched. The table came from immunoSEQ multiplex PCR; TCRdb's copy has only in-frame clones and leaves some out. The profile covers about 73,000 clones, with about 91% appearing a single time and roughly 9.6% taken by the ten largest. The J gene is TRBJ1-6, the V gene TRBV18; TRBD1 aligns across 8 bases. Sequencing input: peripheral blood. The receptor comes from a man aged 80 or over with acute or convalescent COVID-19. In DNA, the CDR3 is TGTGCCAGCTCAACGGGACAGGACAATTCACCCCTCCACTTT. Translation gives CASSTGQDNSPLHF.